This entry lists 17 T cell receptor beta chains sequenced from one sample in a study of blood T cell repertoires in COVID-19. The assay was immunoSEQ multiplex PCR, and TCRdb's table has in-frame clones only and misses some. The sample yields 200,000 or so clones, around four fifths seen once. The specimen sequenced was peripheral blood. Receptor source: a man aged 60 to 69 with COVID-19, enrolled during active disease.

The chain combines TRBV7-2 with TRBJ2-2; 7 nucleotides line up with TRBD2. CDR3 length: 14 amino acids. V dropped 8 bases and J dropped 5; count of bases not matched to a gene: 8. CDR1 is SGHTA, CDR2 FQGNSA, per germline. The CDR3 sequence is CASGREGLTGELFF. CDR3 in DNA: TGTGCCAGCGGGAGGGAGGGCCTTACCGGGGAGCTGTTTTTT.

The count of this clone is one. The V and J genes are TRBV2 and TRBJ2-7; 8 bases line up with TRBD1. Germline V gene data show CDR1 as SNHLY and CDR2 as FYNNEI. Germline trimming cut 7 bases from V and 0 bases from J; bases unmatched to any gene: 8. The CDR3 length is 15 residues. CDR3 region: CASTKGQDSSYEQYF. In DNA form, the CDR3 reads TGTGCCAGCACCAAGGGACAGGACAGCTCCTACGAGCAGTACTTC.

This chain joins TRBV4-2 and TRBJ2-1; 14 bases align to TRBD2. The CDR3 has 15 residues. CDR1 is LGHNA and CDR2 is YNFKEQ in the germline V gene. After removal of 1 base from V and 9 bases from J, the junction contained 2 bases not matched to a gene. The CDR3, as DNA: TGTGCCAGCAGCCAAGGACTAGCGGGAGGGAGTGAGCAGTTCTTC. Encoded protein: CASSQGLAGGSEQFF.

V is TRBV7-2 and J is TRBJ2-3; 9 positions agree with TRBD1. V lost 1 base, J lost 8 bases, and 7 bases stayed unmatched. CDR3 length equals 15 residues. CDR1 and CDR2 from the germline V gene are SGHTA and FQGNSA. For the CDR3, the DNA is TGTGCCAGCAGCTTAGTCGGGACAGGGAGGAGTACGCAGTATTTT. The encoded protein is CASSLVGTGRSTQYF.

V usage is TRBV6-4 and J usage is TRBJ1-5; D not resolved. V was pared by 2 bases and J by 6 bases, with 8 bases between. This CDR3 has 13 amino acids. Looked up from germline, CDR1 is MRHNA and CDR2 is SNTAGT. CDR3 in DNA: TGTGCCAGCAGTGACCTCGGTGGTCAGCCCCAGCATTTT. This encodes CASSDLGGQPQHF.

V gene TRBV7-2 combines with J gene TRBJ1-1; 11 positions match TRBD1. J gave up 4 bases and V 5 bases, and 6 bases lay outside the gene matches. This CDR3 contains 15 residues. From germline, CDR1 is SGHTA and CDR2 FQGNSA. The CDR3 DNA sequence: TGTGCCAGCAGCGGGGACAGGGGGATGGGCACTGAAGCTTTCTTT. It yields the protein CASSGDRGMGTEAFF. Based on the CDR3 plus reference TRBV7-2 and TRBJ1-1, the full variable domain is GAGVSQSPSNKVTEKGKDVELRCDPISGHTALYWYRQSLGQGLEFLIYFQGNSAPDKSGLPSDRFSAERTGGSVSTLTIQRTQQEDSAVYLCASSGDRGMGTEAFFGQGTRLTVV.

The rearrangement joins TRBV7-8 to TRBJ2-7; 9 bases match TRBD2. The V gene end was trimmed by 10 bases and the J gene end by 9 bases; junction bases not matched to a gene: 13. Germline CDR1 reads SGHVS; CDR2 reads FQNEAQ. This CDR3 is 13 amino acids long. The chain's CDR3 is CATRPSGTIGQYF. CDR3 coding DNA: TGTGCCACTCGGCCTAGCGGGACCATCGGGCAGTACTTC.

The rearrangement uses TRBV5-1 and TRBJ1-1; 7 bases line up with TRBD1. The CDR3 runs to 16 residues. The germline V gene encodes CDR1 SGHRS and CDR2 YFSETQ. V lost 3 bases, J lost 0 bases, and 8 bases stayed unmatched. The CDR3 region has the DNA TGCGCCAGCAGCTCGGTGACAGGGAGCATGAACACTGAAGCTTTCTTT. Translating gives CASSSVTGSMNTEAFF.

The J gene is TRBJ1-1, the V gene TRBV28; 7 bases agree with TRBD1. V shed 6 bases, J shed 5 bases, and the junction held 6 bases outside the gene matches. In germline, CDR1 is MDHEN, CDR2 SYDVKM. The CDR3 length is 13 residues. DNA of the CDR3: TGTGCCAGCAGCACGACAGGGCTGACTGAAGCTTTCTTT. Translated, it gives CASSTTGLTEAFF.

The chain uses TRBV29-1 and TRBJ2-5, with 9 bases matching TRBD1. Germline values: CDR1 SQVTM, CDR2 ANQGSEA. V lost 0 bases to trimming and J lost 5 bases; unmatched junction nucleotides: 7. The CDR3 consists of 15 residues. The CDR3 DNA reads as TGCAGCGTTGAAGAGGGGTTGACAGGGGGGGAGACCCAGTACTTC. It encodes CSVEEGLTGGETQYF.

This clone has just a few counts. The chain is built from TRBV4-1 and TRBJ1-2; unclear D gene. Germline V gives CDR1 MGHRA, CDR2 YSYEKL. The CDR3 has 15 amino acids. The V end was cut by 1 base, the J end by 4 bases, with 13 bases between. CDR3 nucleotides: TGCGCCAGCAGCCAAGGAGTCGGGGTCCCCTATGGCTACACCTTC. As protein: CASSQGVGVPYGYTF.

Only one count was recorded for this clone. This specimen includes other DNA sequences encoding the same CDR3. The rearrangement uses TRBV5-1 and TRBJ1-5, with TRBD1 matching 8 bases. The V gene end was trimmed by 2 bases and the J gene end by 3 bases; junction bases not matched to a gene: 4. This CDR3 is built from 15 residues. The germline gives CDR1 SGHRS, CDR2 YFSETQ. This chain's CDR3 is CASSLGQGPNQPQHF. DNA of the CDR3: TGCGCCAGCAGCTTAGGACAGGGTCCCAATCAGCCCCAGCATTTT.

The chain couples TRBV15 to TRBJ1-2, with D unclear. The V and J ends lost 0 bases and 2 bases respectively, with 10 bases between them. Germline V gene sequence: CDR1 LNHNV, CDR2 YYDKDF (reference sequence). The CDR3 runs 15 residues. The chain's CDR3 is CATSRERQQNYGYTF. The CDR3 DNA reads TGTGCCACCAGCAGAGAGCGGCAGCAAAACTATGGCTACACCTTC.

V is TRBV10-2 and J is TRBJ2-7; TRBD1 might be the D (5 bases). This CDR3 is 14 amino acids long. V gave up 6 bases and J gave up 5 bases, with 17 bases separating them. Germline V lookup: CDR1 WSHSY, CDR2 SAAADI. CDR3 bases: TGCGCCAGCAGCTTGGGGCTGACAAATGACGAGCAGTACTTC. Its translation: CASSLGLTNDEQYF.

The chain employs TRBV21-1 and TRBJ1-1; the table assigns TRBD1, which was not confirmed against the DNA. TRBV21-1 has pseudogene status. The CDR3 runs to 16 residues. The CDR3 region has the DNA TGTGCCAGCAGCAAAGATCGGGACAGGGGCTACACTGAAGCTTTCTTT. Its translation is CASSKDRDRGYTEAFF.

The CDR3 DNA reads TGTGCCAGCAGCCCCCAGGGGGCTTGGACTGAAGCTTTCTTT. Translated: CASSPQGAWTEAFF. The chain has TRBV6-5 and TRBJ1-1, with 8 positions matching TRBD1. The V gene's germline CDR1 is MNHEY and CDR2 SVGAGI. Germline trimming cut 6 bases from V and 5 bases from J; bases unmatched to any gene: 8. This CDR3 spans 14 amino acids.

The rearrangement uses TRBV12-3 or TRBV12-4 and TRBJ2-3, with D unclear. The ends were cut back, 3 bases at V and 5 bases at J, with 3 bases in the middle. CDR3 length equals 11 residues. The CDR3 DNA reads TGTGCCAGCAGTTTCCGAGATACGCAGTATTTT. This codes for CASSFRDTQYF.